Each of the 29 T cell receptor beta chains below was sequenced from the same sample in a study of shared clonotypes between healthy human individuals. The table came from immunoSEQ multiplex PCR; TCRdb's copy has only in-frame clones and leaves some out. This table holds about 1.1 million clones, around 78% found once. The source material was memory CD4+ T cells from PBMCs. Subset defined: CD45RA-negative fraction. The receptors originated from a man aged 18 to 30 in good health. Some clones in this sample may be carry-over from other donors' samples.

The V and J genes are TRBV28 and TRBJ2-7; TRBD2 matches at 12 bases. In germline, CDR1 is MDHEN, CDR2 SYDVKM. V lost 4 bases, J lost 3 bases, and 4 bases stayed unmatched. CDR3 length: 15 amino acids. In DNA form, the CDR3 reads TGTGCCAGCAGTTGGGAGACTAGCGGGAGCTACGAGCAGTACTTC. Translating it yields CASSWETSGSYEQYF.

The chain recombines TRBV28 with TRBJ1-2; D unresolved. With 5 bases removed from V and 7 bases from J, the gap between germline ends came to 5 bases. This CDR3 region has 10 residues. Germline V gene sequence: CDR1 MDHEN, CDR2 SYDVKM. DNA of the CDR3: TGTGCCAGCAGTCATCTTGGCTACACCTTC. Residues: CASSHLGYTF.

With regard to this clone: Additional DNA sequences in this sample encode the identical CDR3. This sequence joins TRBV20-1 and TRBJ2-1; D not resolved. Germline-derived CDR1 and CDR2 are DFQATT and SNEGSKA (reference sequence). V was clipped by 2 bases and J by 6 bases, with 2 bases between them. The CDR3 sequence is 10 residues long. The CDR3 DNA reads TGCAGTGCTAGACTCAATGAGCAGTTCTTC. Translating gives CSARLNEQFF.

In nucleotides, the CDR3 is TGCGCCAGCAGCCCCCTGGTGTCCGCTAACAATGAGCAGTTCTTC. Its protein is CASSPLVSANNEQFF. V is TRBV5-1 and J is TRBJ2-1, with D unclear. CDR3 length: 15 residues. Germline V gene data show CDR1 as SGHRS and CDR2 as YFSETQ. Trimming shortened V by 4 bases and J by 5 bases, and 16 bases separated the two germline ends.

The V gene is TRBV4-3, the J gene TRBJ1-1; no reliable D call. V shed 2 bases and J shed 3 bases, with 10 bases lying between them. Looked up from germline, CDR1 is LGHNA and CDR2 is YSLEER. CDR3 length: 14 residues. CDR3 DNA sequence: TGCGCCAGCAGCCAAAACCCCGGGGACACTGAAGCTTTCTTT. Protein sequence: CASSQNPGDTEAFF.

The sample holds one count of this clone. V is TRBV28 and J is TRBJ2-6; 9 nucleotides align to TRBD1. Per the germline V gene, CDR1 is MDHEN and CDR2 is SYDVKM. Germline trimming cut 6 bases from V and 2 bases from J; bases unmatched to any gene: 8. This CDR3 is built from 17 residues. CDR3 sequence (DNA): TGTGCCAGCAGGAGTCCCGGGACAGGGACTGGGGCCAACGTCCTGACTTTC. Its translation is CASRSPGTGTGANVLTF. Combining the CDR3 with reference TRBV28 and TRBJ2-6 gives the whole variable domain DVKVTQSSRYLVKRTGEKVFLECVQDMDHENMFWYRQDPGLGLRLIYFSYDVKMKEKGDIPEGYSVSREKKERFSLILESASTNQTSMYLCASRSPGTGTGANVLTFGAGSRLTVL.

The V gene is TRBV5-4, the J gene TRBJ2-3, with D possibly matching TRBD2 (5 bases). V shed 0 bases and J shed 5 bases, with 13 bases lying between them. Per the germline V gene, CDR1 is SGHNT and CDR2 is YYREEE (reference sequence). The length of the CDR3 is 15 residues. CDR3 nucleotides: TGTGCCAGCAGCTTGGCGGCGGGTTCAGGAGATACGCAGTATTTT. Amino acids: CASSLAAGSGDTQYF.

This clone came up a few times. Different DNA sequences within this sample yield the same CDR3. J is TRBJ2-5 and V is TRBV2; D gene ambiguous. This CDR3 has 14 residues. Germline CDR1 is SNHLY and CDR2 is FYNNEI. Deletions cut 3 bases from V and 5 bases from J, with 13 bases between. CDR3 protein: CASSDSHQGETQYF. The DNA for the CDR3 is TGTGCCAGCAGTGATTCGCACCAAGGGGAGACCCAGTACTTC.

This chain uses TRBV5-1 with TRBJ2-2; tentatively, D is TRBD1 (6 bases). V was shortened by 4 bases and J by 6 bases, with 13 bases between the two germline ends. Germline V CDR1 and CDR2: SGHRS, YFSETQ. The length of the CDR3 is 14 residues. CDR3 residues: CASSVTGSAGELFF. The CDR3 DNA reads as TGCGCCAGCAGCGTTACAGGGAGCGCCGGGGAGCTGTTTTTT.

This chain uses TRBV6-6 with TRBJ2-7; TRBD2 agrees at 10 bases. The V gene end was trimmed by 8 bases and the J gene end by 4 bases; junction bases not matched to a gene: 5. The CDR3 runs to 13 residues. From germline, CDR1 is MNHNY and CDR2 SVGAGI (reference sequence). Here the CDR3 reads CASSLAGGYEQYF. The CDR3 DNA sequence: TGTGCCAGCTCCTTAGCGGGGGGTTACGAGCAGTACTTC.

This clone was picked up many times. V usage is TRBV5-5 and J usage is TRBJ1-1; D unclear. Germline values: CDR1 SGHKS, CDR2 YYEKEE (reference sequence). V was pared by 1 base and J by 0 bases, with 10 bases between. This CDR3 is built from 15 residues. CDR3 sequence (DNA): TGTGCCAGCAGCTTGAGCAGCAGACTGAACACTGAAGCTTTCTTT. Amino acid sequence: CASSLSSRLNTEAFF.

The chain couples TRBV6-5 to TRBJ2-2; possibly TRBD1 for D (5 bases). Germline-derived CDR1 and CDR2 are MNHEY and SVGAGI. Trimming removed 4 bases at V and 0 bases at J, with 12 bases between. This CDR3 contains 16 residues. CDR3 in amino acids: CASSSPRVPNTGELFF. In nucleotides, the CDR3 is TGTGCCAGCAGTTCCCCCAGGGTACCGAACACCGGGGAGCTGTTTTTT.

The chain employs TRBV6-1 and TRBJ2-1; the D gene is possibly TRBD2 (5 bases). From germline, CDR1 is MNHNS and CDR2 SASEGT. V shed 6 bases and J shed 0 bases, with 12 bases lying between them. This CDR3 region has 15 residues. In DNA, the CDR3 is TGTGCCAGCAGGGTTAGCGTGAGCTCCTACAATGAGCAGTTCTTC. This gives the protein CASRVSVSSYNEQFF.

This clone has a handful of counts. V usage is TRBV2 and J usage is TRBJ1-1, with D possibly being TRBD1 (5 bases). Germline CDR1 and CDR2: SNHLY and FYNNEI. This CDR3 has 12 amino acids. Between the trimmed V and J ends, which lost 6 bases and 8 bases, there was a span of 13 bases. In DNA, the CDR3 is TGTGCCAGCAGCTACACTGGGGCAGAAGCTTTCTTT. Protein: CASSYTGAEAFF.

V and J are TRBV5-5 and TRBJ1-1; no clear D. The CDR3 spans 15 residues. The V end was cut by 4 bases, the J end by 1 base, with 14 bases between. Germline values: CDR1 SGHKS, CDR2 YYEKEE (reference sequence). The CDR3 sequence is CASSPREGANTEAFF. The CDR3 DNA is TGTGCCAGCAGCCCCCGGGAGGGAGCGAACACTGAAGCTTTCTTT.

The table lists this clone with a count of one. V usage is TRBV6-1 and J usage is TRBJ1-5, with TRBD1 as a possible D gene (6 bases). Germline CDR1 reads MNHNS; CDR2 reads SASEGT. This CDR3 spans 14 amino acids. Trimming cost V 6 bases and J 5 bases, with 14 bases left between them. CDR3 amino acids: CASRARGGDQPQHF. CDR3 coding DNA: TGTGCCAGCAGGGCTCGAGGGGGGGATCAGCCCCAGCATTTT.

As regards this clone: The sample holds other DNA sequences that translate to the same CDR3. Here the CDR3 reads CASSLSQGTDTQYF. Here the CDR3 DNA reads TGTGCCAGCAGCTTATCGCAGGGCACAGATACGCAGTATTTT. This sequence joins TRBV7-9 and TRBJ2-3; D is undetermined. V was pared by 2 bases and J by 1 base, with 7 bases between. The CDR3 covers 14 residues. Germline CDR1 and CDR2: SEHNR and FQNEAQ (reference sequence).

The chain links TRBV2 to TRBJ1-5; D not resolved. This CDR3 region has 15 residues. With 6 bases removed from V and 1 base from J, the gap between germline ends came to 13 bases. Germline CDR1 and CDR2: SNHLY and FYNNEI. CDR3 in DNA: TGTGCCAGCAGCGCCGAAACCTTAAGCAATCAGCCCCAGCATTTT. Translation gives CASSAETLSNQPQHF.

The gene calls are TRBV5-5 and TRBJ2-6; D is ambiguous. The germline V and J ends were trimmed by 1 base and 0 bases, with 8 bases remaining between them. This CDR3 contains 16 residues. Germline CDR1 is SGHKS and CDR2 is YYEKEE (reference sequence). DNA of the CDR3: TGTGCCAGCAGCTTGCTTTCGGGCTCTGGGGCCAACGTCCTGACTTTC. Translation: CASSLLSGSGANVLTF.

The chain has TRBV11-2 and TRBJ2-1, with 7 bases that match TRBD1. There are 16 residues in the CDR3. Looked up from germline, CDR1 is SGHAT and CDR2 is FQNNGV. Losses at the gene ends were 5 bases for V and 5 bases for J; bases not matched to a gene: 12. CDR3 in DNA: TGTGCCAGCAGCCTCGCGGGCCACGGGACAGACAATGAGCAGTTCTTC. Encoded protein: CASSLAGHGTDNEQFF.

The chain links TRBV7-5 to TRBJ1-5. TRBV7-5 is described as a pseudogene. The CDR3 contains 8 residues. The DNA for the CDR3 is TGTGTCAGGCAGCCCCAGCATTTT. Protein: CVRQPQHF.

The CDR3 nucleotides are TGTGCCAGCAGCGGGACAGGGGGCTCGAGGGGCTACACCTTC. This encodes CASSGTGGSRGYTF. This sequence joins TRBV2 and TRBJ1-2; 12 positions match TRBD1. Germline CDR1 reads SNHLY; CDR2 reads FYNNEI. The J segment lost 8 bases and the V segment lost 6 bases, leaving 7 bases of the junction unmatched. The CDR3 contains 14 residues.

This clone was picked up a small number of times. V gene TRBV7-3 combines with J gene TRBJ2-3; a weak D match, TRBD1 (5 bases). The germline CDR1 and CDR2 sequences are SGHTA and FQGTGA. The CDR3 is 15 residues long. V gave up 9 bases and J gave up 0 bases, with 16 bases separating them. This CDR3 reads CASSAGIGSTDTQYF. CDR3 DNA sequence: TGTGCCAGTTCCGCAGGGATCGGAAGCACAGATACGCAGTATTTT.

The V and J genes are TRBV21-1 and TRBJ2-5; the table calls TRBD1, which could not be checked here. TRBV21-1 is termed a pseudogene. The CDR3 covers 20 residues. The CDR3 region is CASSSTTDSPDPNIQETQYF. As DNA, the CDR3 is TGTGCCAGCAGCAGTACCACAGACAGTCCCGACCCTAATATTCAAGAGACCCAGTACTTC.

This chain uses TRBV5-6 with TRBJ2-5; TRBD2 is a possible D gene (5 bases). The length of the CDR3 is 14 residues. V lost 4 bases to trimming and J lost 0 bases, with 10 bases between them. The germline gives CDR1 SGHDT, CDR2 YYEEEE. The CDR3 region is CASSPREDQETQYF. CDR3 DNA: TGTGCCAGCAGCCCGAGGGAAGACCAAGAGACCCAGTACTTC.

The gene calls are TRBV27 and TRBJ1-2; a possible D gene is TRBD1 (6 bases). Germline V lookup: CDR1 MNHEY, CDR2 SMNVEV (reference sequence). This CDR3 is built from 13 residues. The V end was cut by 5 bases, the J end by 6 bases, with 13 bases between. CDR3 residues: CASSPRGGDGYTF. The CDR3 coding sequence is TGTGCCAGCAGTCCAAGGGGGGGAGATGGCTACACCTTC.

The chain is built from TRBV2 and TRBJ2-2; the match to TRBD2 covers 7 bases. The CDR3 totals 15 residues. Germline lookup yields CDR1 SNHLY and CDR2 FYNNEI. Trimming at V came to 11 bases and at J to 3 bases, leaving 12 bases not matched to a gene. The CDR3 sequence is CAEGRREGHTGELFF. DNA for the CDR3: TGTGCCGAGGGTCGAAGGGAGGGGCACACCGGGGAGCTGTTTTTT. The full variable domain, with the rest looked up from reference TRBV2 and TRBJ2-2, is EPEVTQTPSHQVTQMGQEVILRCVPISNHLYFYWYRQILGQKVEFLVSFYNNEISEKSEIFDDQFSVERPDGSNFTLKIRSTKLEDSAMYFCAEGRREGHTGELFFGEGSRLTVL.

Worth noting for this clone: A far larger clone is a single base away, which makes a read error likely. This sample also contains other DNA sequences that code for the same CDR3. The CDR3 DNA sequence: TGCGCCAGCAGCTTAATCGGGACAGCTCTCAACGAGCAGTACTTC. It specifies CASSLIGTALNEQYF. This chain connects TRBV7-9 to TRBJ2-7, with 7 bases matching TRBD1. Germline V gene lookup returns CDR1 SEHNR and CDR2 FQNEAQ (reference sequence). The CDR3 is 15 residues long.

This clone has a single count. The rearrangement joins TRBV29-1 to TRBJ2-3, with TRBD2 matching over 11 bases. Germline V gene lookup returns CDR1 SQVTM and CDR2 ANQGSEA. The CDR3 extends over 17 amino acids. Trimming cost V 0 bases and J 8 bases; bases outside gene matches: 13. This CDR3 is CSVEDYVLAGGLGTQYF. The DNA of the CDR3 is TGCAGCGTTGAAGATTACGTCCTAGCGGGAGGCTTAGGTACGCAGTATTTT.